This TCR beta chain was captured in a study of spatial heterogeneity in lung cancer (dated by TCRdb to the late 2010s). Study-wide context: Beta-chain transcripts were consistently detected in greater numbers than alpha-chain transcripts, which likely reflects a higher abundance of beta-chain transcripts. In the raw uncorrected reads, each unique combination of TCR and UMI appeared more than ten times on average. Both alpha and beta chains were TCR-sequenced in samples taken at surgery, namely 220 tumor regions, approximately 66 matched nontumor lung samples and some 53 PBMC samples. The study linked features of the TCR repertoire to counts of nonsynonymous mutations, which were determined by whole-exome sequencing of tumor tissue. In non-small cell lung cancer, the study made a quantitative comparison of TCR alpha and beta repertoires among multiple tumor regions, matched nontumor lung and blood. Points the paper makes about the study in general: Ubiquitous expanded tumor TCRs showed up in blood more often at tumor resection than at routine follow-up. Additional single-cell paired TCR alpha and beta sequencing was considered necessary to confirm, at a functional level, the hypothesis that regional TCRs recognize regional mutations.

Taken with the paper, the label for time point translates to: sample taken at primary tumor resection. Whole RNA extracted from tumor and nontumor lung tissue, or from cryopreserved PBMC samples, was used for TCR sequencing without cell sorting. The donors were some 70 patients from the lung TRACERx cohort who had early-stage, untreated non-small cell lung cancer. A patient was chosen for TCR sequencing only when enough RNA was available from at least two tumor regions. Libraries were constructed by 5' RACE. The data were produced on a NextSeq 500. The TCR library protocol attached a unique molecular identifier to each TCR cDNA molecule to allow correction of PCR and sequencing errors. In the authors' own workflow: TCR identification, UMI-based error correction and CDR3 extraction were performed with Decombinator tools. TCRs above a frequency of 2 per 1,000, corresponding to the top 1% of the tumor frequency distribution, were defined as expanded. Rényi diversity was computed with the R vegan package after subsampling each repertoire 100 times to 5,000 TCRs. CDR3 similarity networks were constructed using string-kernel similarity of amino acid triplets, with links drawn between CDR3s whose pairwise similarity was above 0.82. TCRdb reran the public reads through fastp at Q25 and MiXCR, keeping productive beta chains. Merged by CDR3 protein, the rows form single entries marked with the most common genes and DNA. TCRdb, not the original authors, processed these V and J calls. In all, the sample holds about 85,000 distinct CDR3 sequences, and 15% to 25% of those were seen once. The ten largest clones capture 5% to 8% of the sample.

The germline V end is reduced by 5 bases and the J end by 3 bases; junction bases left unmatched: 4. The germline V gene provides CDR1 SGHNT and CDR2 YENEEA. The CDR3 runs 15 amino acids, cysteine and phenylalanine included. Only the CDR3 DNA stays, 45 bases, in frame from base 1. This clonotype appeared a few times. No cognate antigen has been identified for it. Within one base of it there is no much larger clone, and no base qualities were kept. The chain uses TRBV11-3 and TRBJ2-1, with 10 junctional bases fitting TRBD2. This specimen consisted of PBMCs, obtained at surgery. The source of this sequence is a male donor with early-stage non-small cell lung cancer. The CDR3 reads as follows: CASSPTSGDYNEQFF. The DNA sequence is as follows: TGTGCCAGCAGCCCTACTAGCGGGGACTACAATGAGCAGTTCTTC.